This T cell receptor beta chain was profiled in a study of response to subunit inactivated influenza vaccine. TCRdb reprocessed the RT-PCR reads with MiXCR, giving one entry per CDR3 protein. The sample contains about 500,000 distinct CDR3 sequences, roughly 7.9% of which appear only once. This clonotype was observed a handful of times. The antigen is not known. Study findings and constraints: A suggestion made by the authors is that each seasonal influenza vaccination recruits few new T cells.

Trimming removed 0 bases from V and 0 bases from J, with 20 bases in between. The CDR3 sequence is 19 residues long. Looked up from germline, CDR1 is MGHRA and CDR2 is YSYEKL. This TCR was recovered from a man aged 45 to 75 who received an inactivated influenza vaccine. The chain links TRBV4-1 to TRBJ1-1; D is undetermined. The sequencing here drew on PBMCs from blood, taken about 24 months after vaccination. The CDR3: CASSQEAGRTVTMNTEAFF. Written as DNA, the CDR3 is TGCGCCAGCAGCCAAGAAGCCGGCAGGACCGTAACTATGAACACTGAAGCTTTCTTT.